This T cell receptor (beta chain) was captured by sequencing in a study of Ad26.COV2.S vaccination and SARS-CoV-2 variants. Some clones are missing from TCRdb's copy, which holds only in-frame ones; the method was immunoSEQ multiplex PCR. Of 400,000 to 450,000 clones in the sample, around 90% were seen once. A note on this clone: The antigen remains undetermined.

V shed 7 bases and J shed 8 bases, with 11 bases lying between them. The CDR3 extends over 11 amino acids. Germline CDR1 SNHLY, CDR2 FYNNEI. General study points: The study found higher spike-specific TCR breadth in vaccine than placebo recipients.

Regarding treatment: roughly 18 received Ad26.COV2.S at low or high dose, single or two shots; about five received placebo; per-sample allocation not given. Day 63 after the first injection of vaccine or placebo was the sampling time. The donor's status was that of an adult aged 18-55 years in Boston. The starting material was peripheral blood, obtained in a trial of Ad26.COV2.S vaccine versus placebo. This chain links TRBV2 with TRBJ1-2; no clear D gene. The clonotype comes from a person between 18 and 65 years old who received the Ad26.COV2.S COVID-19 vaccine or a placebo. CDR3 loop: CASTSWSGYTF. The CDR3, as DNA: TGTGCCAGCACTTCATGGAGCGGCTACACCTTC.